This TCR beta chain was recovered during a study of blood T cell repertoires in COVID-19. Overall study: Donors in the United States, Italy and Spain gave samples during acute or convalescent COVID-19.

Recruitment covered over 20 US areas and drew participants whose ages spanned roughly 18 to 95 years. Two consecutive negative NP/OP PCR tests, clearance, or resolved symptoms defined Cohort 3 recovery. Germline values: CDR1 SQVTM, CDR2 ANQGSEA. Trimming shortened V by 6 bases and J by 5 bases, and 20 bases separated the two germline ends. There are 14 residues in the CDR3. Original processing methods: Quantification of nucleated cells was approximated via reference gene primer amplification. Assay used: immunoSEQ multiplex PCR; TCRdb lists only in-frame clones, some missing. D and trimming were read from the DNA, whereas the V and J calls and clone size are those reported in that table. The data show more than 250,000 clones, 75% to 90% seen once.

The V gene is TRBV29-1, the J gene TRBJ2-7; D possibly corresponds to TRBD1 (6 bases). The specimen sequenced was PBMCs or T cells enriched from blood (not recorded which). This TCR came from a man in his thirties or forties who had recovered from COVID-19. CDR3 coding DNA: TGCAGCGTCGGCCGCCGACAGGCTGGAAACGAGCAGTACTTC. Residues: CSVGRRQAGNEQYF.